This T cell receptor (beta chain) was documented in a study of blood T cell repertoires in COVID-19. Germline lookup yields CDR1 SGHTA and CDR2 FQGNSA. CDR3 length equals 12 residues. V lost 5 bases and J lost 7, with 9 bases in between. In the authors' methods: Amplifying reference gene primers gave estimates of nucleated cell counts. The repertoire was sequenced with immunoSEQ multiplex PCR; TCRdb's copy has only in-frame clones and lacks some. V, J and clone size derive from that table, while D and trimming were established from the DNA sequence. The top ten clones hold 0.72% of a sample with more than 200,000 clones, 75% to 90% of them seen once.

The V call is TRBV7-2, the J call TRBJ1-5; D not certain. Source material: peripheral blood. This TCR was sampled from a man aged 35 to 55 with acute or convalescent COVID-19. Written as DNA, the CDR3 is TGTGCCAGCAGCGCTCGGGAACAGCCCCAGCATTTT. It codes for CASSAREQPQHF.